This TCR beta chain was retrieved from a study of preoperative IRX-2 immunotherapy in early breast cancer. Sequencing was performed with immunoSEQ multiplex PCR; in TCRdb, only in-frame clones are kept and a portion is missing. The profile covers 60,000 or so clones, with roughly 95% appearing a single time and under 2% taken by the ten largest. Treatment specified: preoperative locoregional IRX-2 cytokine immunotherapy. Preoperative locoregional IRX-2 cytokine immunotherapy was tested in the phase Ib source study. The TCR was taken from a human donor with breast cancer. This sample was taken from a patient treated with IRX-2 immunotherapy.

CDR3 protein: CASSSRQGLVSGYTF. CDR3 nucleotide sequence: TGTGCCAGCAGTTCCAGACAGGGTTTAGTCAGTGGCTACACCTTC. The chain couples TRBV27 to TRBJ1-2, with TRBD1 matching 7 bases. This CDR3 region has 15 residues. Germline V gives CDR1 MNHEY, CDR2 SMNVEV (reference sequence). V lost 4 bases and J lost 7; bases outside the gene matches: 12.